A selection of T cell receptor beta chains follows, all from one sample in a study of vaccination and CD4 T cells after COVID-19. These receptors have no known antigen. TCRdb re-called the PCR reads with MiXCR, one entry per CDR3 protein. Counted here are 9,000 to 15,000 distinct CDR3 sequences, roughly 66% occurring once; the ten biggest clones make up less than 15%. The sequencing input was CD4+ T cells from blood, cultured in vitro. The receptors were sampled from a human donor who had recovered from COVID-19. Both conserved end residues are part of each CDR3. The D gene is left open where the match is weak. For some rows the clone size is stated as once, few or many, or as a class when expanded; others skip it.

size: few; length: 11; J: TRBJ2-7; D: -; V: TRBV7-7; CDR3: CASSDEYEQYF; DNA: TGTGCCAGCAGCGACGAGTACGAGCAGTACTTC
size: -; length: 14; J: TRBJ2-7; D: -; V: TRBV6-1; CDR3: CASRKAGAGYEQYF; DNA: TGTGCCAGCAGAAAAGCGGGTGCTGGGTACGAGCAGTACTTC
size: -; length: 16; J: TRBJ2-7; D: TRBD2; V: TRBV20-1; CDR3: CSARVTSGRALDEQYF; DNA: TGCAGTGCTAGAGTTACTAGCGGGAGGGCCCTTGACGAGCAGTACTTC
size: few; length: 13; J: TRBJ1-2; D: -; V: TRBV28; CDR3: CASSIGTDYGYTF; DNA: TGTGCCAGCAGTATAGGGACGGACTATGGCTACACCTTC
size: -; length: 14; J: TRBJ1-3; D: -; V: TRBV6-5; CDR3: CASSCTGLGNTIYF; DNA: TGTGCCAGCAGTTGCACGGGACTCGGAAACACCATATATTTT
size: -; length: 13; J: TRBJ1-1; D: TRBD1; V: TRBV20-1; CDR3: CSAISGTGTEAFF; DNA: TGCAGTGCTATTTCCGGGACAGGAACTGAAGCTTTCTTT
size: -; length: 15; J: TRBJ2-1; D: TRBD1; V: TRBV12-3/TRBV12-4; CDR3: CASSLGRGFYNEQFF; DNA: TGTGCCAGCAGTTTGGGCAGGGGGTTTTACAATGAGCAGTTCTTC
size: few; length: 13; J: TRBJ1-2; D: TRBD1; V: TRBV2; CDR3: CASRGQGVYGYTF; DNA: TGTGCCAGCAGAGGACAGGGGGTCTATGGCTACACCTTC
size: few; length: 16; J: TRBJ2-2; D: -; V: TRBV10-3; CDR3: CAISESPGQNTGELFF; DNA: TGTGCCATCAGTGAGTCTCCGGGACAGAACACCGGGGAGCTGTTTTTT
size: -; length: 11; J: TRBJ2-7; D: -; V: TRBV6-2/TRBV6-3; CDR3: CASSRYYEQYF; DNA: TGTGCCAGCAGCCGATACTACGAGCAGTACTTC
size: -; length: 15; J: TRBJ2-5; D: -; V: TRBV9; CDR3: CASSVGPTWGETQYF; DNA: TGTGCCAGCAGCGTAGGCCCCACCTGGGGGGAGACCCAGTACTTC
size: -; length: 14; J: TRBJ2-1; D: -; V: TRBV7-8; CDR3: CASSFRRDNNEQFF; DNA: TGTGCCAGCAGCTTCCGGCGGGATAACAATGAGCAGTTCTTC
size: -; length: 17; J: TRBJ2-2; D: -; V: TRBV15; CDR3: CATSSWSVEGRTGELFF; DNA: TGTGCCACCAGCAGTTGGTCAGTGGAGGGTCGCACCGGGGAGCTGTTTTTT
size: -; length: 15; J: TRBJ1-5; D: -; V: TRBV6-1; CDR3: CASSERSRVSVPQHF; DNA: TGTGCCAGCAGTGAAAGGAGCAGGGTGAGTGTCCCCCAGCATTTT
size: -; length: 14; J: TRBJ2-7; D: TRBD1; V: TRBV7-2; CDR3: CASSPQGASYEQYF; DNA: TGTGCCAGCAGCCCCCAGGGGGCTTCCTACGAGCAGTACTTC
size: -; length: 15; J: TRBJ1-6; D: TRBD1; V: TRBV6-1; CDR3: CASSRPTGNNSPLHF; DNA: TGTGCCAGCAGTCGACCGACAGGGAATAATTCACCCCTCCACTTT
size: -; length: 15; J: TRBJ2-1; D: -; V: TRBV4-2; CDR3: CASSQEQRSYNEQFF; DNA: TGTGCCAGCAGCCAAGAGCAGAGGTCCTACAATGAGCAGTTCTTC
size: -; length: 15; J: TRBJ2-2; D: -; V: TRBV10-3; CDR3: CAIRSGTANTGELFF; DNA: TGTGCCATCCGCTCCGGGACTGCGAACACCGGGGAGCTGTTTTTT
size: -; length: 18; J: TRBJ2-3; D: TRBD2; V: TRBV4-1; CDR3: CASSQLSSGRSSTDTQYF; DNA: TGCGCCAGCAGCCAATTGTCTAGCGGGAGGTCGTCCACAGATACGCAGTATTTT
size: few; length: 18; J: TRBJ1-1; D: -; V: TRBV7-9; CDR3: CAQPPQTGSYAMNTEAFF; DNA: TGTGCGCAGCCCCCACAAACAGGGTCGTATGCCATGAACACTGAAGCTTTCTTT
size: -; length: 12; J: TRBJ1-2; D: -; V: TRBV30; CDR3: CALGRYPYGYTF; DNA: TGTGCCTTAGGACGATACCCCTATGGCTACACCTTC
size: -; length: 15; J: TRBJ2-2; D: -; V: TRBV7-9; CDR3: CASSLRPAKTGELFF; DNA: TGTGCCAGCAGCTTACGACCGGCGAAGACCGGGGAGCTGTTTTTT
size: -; length: 15; J: TRBJ1-6; D: -; V: TRBV20-1; CDR3: CSWTLRGMNNSPLHF; DNA: TGCAGTTGGACCCTGAGGGGGATGAATAATTCACCCCTCCACTTT
size: -; length: 15; J: TRBJ2-5; D: TRBD1; V: TRBV7-3; CDR3: CASSLRSGGSETQYF; DNA: TGTGCCAGCAGCTTAAGGTCAGGGGGCTCGGAGACCCAGTACTTC
size: few; length: 15; J: TRBJ2-7; D: -; V: TRBV20-1; CDR3: CSAGTSWGRNYEQYF; DNA: TGCAGTGCGGGGACGTCGTGGGGACGGAACTACGAGCAGTACTTC
size: few; length: 15; J: TRBJ2-3; D: -; V: TRBV20-1; CDR3: CSARDAGTPTDTQYF; DNA: TGCAGTGCTAGAGACGCCGGGACACCCACAGATACGCAGTATTTT
size: -; length: 19; J: TRBJ2-7; D: TRBD2; V: TRBV6-5; CDR3: CASSYPDTSGRPEIYEQYF; DNA: TGTGCCAGCAGTTACCCGGATACTAGCGGGAGGCCGGAGATATACGAGCAGTACTTC
size: -; length: 16; J: TRBJ2-4; D: -; V: TRBV6-1; CDR3: CASSSQDGSGKNIQYF; DNA: TGTGCCAGCAGCTCTCAGGATGGCTCTGGCAAAAACATTCAGTACTTC
size: few; length: 14; J: TRBJ1-5; D: -; V: TRBV6-1; CDR3: CASSPGTPRKPQHF; DNA: TGTGCCAGCAGCCCAGGAACCCCGAGGAAGCCCCAGCATTTT
size: few; length: 12; J: TRBJ1-2; D: TRBD1; V: TRBV20-1; CDR3: CSADRGRRGYTF; DNA: TGCAGTGCGGACAGGGGGCGCAGGGGCTACACCTTC
size: -; length: 11; J: TRBJ2-3; D: -; V: TRBV5-3; CDR3: CARSCTDTQYF; DNA: TGTGCCAGAAGCTGCACAGATACGCAGTATTTT
size: few; length: 13; J: TRBJ2-3; D: -; V: TRBV6-4; CDR3: CASSDSTSAPQYF; DNA: TGTGCCAGCAGTGACAGTACGTCCGCGCCGCAGTATTTT
size: -; length: 14; J: TRBJ2-7; D: -; V: TRBV7-6; CDR3: CASSTRGGPGEQYF; DNA: TGTGCCAGCAGTACCCGAGGAGGCCCGGGCGAGCAGTACTTC
size: few; length: 12; J: TRBJ2-1; D: -; V: TRBV20-1; CDR3: CSARGAVNEQFF; DNA: TGCAGTGCTAGGGGGGCCGTTAATGAGCAGTTCTTC
size: -; length: 15; J: TRBJ2-7; D: -; V: TRBV5-1; CDR3: CASSSSAGSRYEQYF; DNA: TGCGCCAGCAGCTCCTCGGCGGGCTCTAGATACGAGCAGTACTTC
size: once; length: 18; J: TRBJ1-5; D: TRBD1; V: TRBV6-2/TRBV6-3; CDR3: CASRPPRTGRAGNQPQHF; DNA: TGTGCCAGCAGACCCCCTCGGACAGGGCGGGCCGGCAATCAGCCCCAGCATTTT
size: -; length: 16; J: TRBJ2-1; D: -; V: TRBV4-2; CDR3: CASSQGQGSSYNEQFF; DNA: TGTGCCAGCAGCCAAGGTCAGGGTAGCTCCTACAATGAGCAGTTCTTC
size: -; length: 14; J: TRBJ2-7; D: TRBD1; V: TRBV15; CDR3: CATSGGQEFDEQYF; DNA: TGTGCCACCAGCGGAGGACAGGAGTTCGACGAGCAGTACTTC